The 8 T cell receptor beta chains given below trace back to one sample, sequenced in a study of blood T cell repertoires in COVID-19. Data came from immunoSEQ multiplex PCR; TCRdb stores just in-frame clones and leaves some out. The data show around 140,000 clones, 80% to 90% seen once. What was sequenced was peripheral blood. The receptors originated from a man aged 55 to 70 with active or convalescent COVID-19.

V usage is TRBV7-2 and J usage is TRBJ2-1, with 10 nucleotides matching TRBD2. Germline values: CDR1 SGHTA, CDR2 FQGNSA. J gave up 8 bases and V 6 bases, and 13 bases lay outside the gene matches. The CDR3 sequence is 16 residues long. The CDR3 is CASSSLGLAGVDEQFF. In DNA, the CDR3 is TGTGCCAGCAGTTCGCTCGGGCTAGCGGGAGTAGATGAGCAGTTCTTC. Full variable domain (outside the CDR3, taken from reference TRBV7-2 and TRBJ2-1): GAGVSQSPSNKVTEKGKDVELRCDPISGHTALYWYRQSLGQGLEFLIYFQGNSAPDKSGLPSDRFSAERTGGSVSTLTIQRTQQEDSAVYLCASSSLGLAGVDEQFFGPGTRLTVL.

V and J are TRBV4-1 and TRBJ2-1; D may be TRBD1 (5 bases). V was pared by 0 bases and J by 6 bases, with 9 bases between. Germline CDR1 MGHRA, CDR2 YSYEKL. This CDR3 is built from 14 residues. This CDR3 is CASSQDVGVNEQFF. Written as DNA, the CDR3 is TGCGCCAGCAGCCAAGATGTAGGGGTCAATGAGCAGTTCTTC.

The gene calls are TRBV4-1 and TRBJ1-1; D is perhaps TRBD1 (6 bases). Germline CDR1 and CDR2: MGHRA and YSYEKL. Trimming stripped 0 bases from V and 1 base from J, with 15 bases between. This CDR3 comprises 17 residues. Written as DNA, the CDR3 is TGCGCCAGCAGCCAAGATTGGGGAGGGGGTCCGAACACTGAAGCTTTCTTT. Protein sequence: CASSQDWGGGPNTEAFF.

The gene calls are TRBV27 and TRBJ2-7; TRBD1 aligns across 10 bases. Trimming took 4 bases from V and 1 from J; bases not matched to a gene: 4. The CDR3 loop spans 15 amino acids. Germline V gene lookup returns CDR1 MNHEY and CDR2 SMNVEV (reference sequence). CDR3 DNA sequence: TGTGCCAGCAGTTGGGACAGGGGATCATCCTACGAGCAGTACTTC. It yields the protein CASSWDRGSSYEQYF.

This clone was observed a single time. The rearrangement joins TRBV25-1 to TRBJ2-1; 10 nucleotides line up with TRBD2. Germline V gene lookup returns CDR1 MGHDK and CDR2 SYGVNS. Trimming cost V 1 base and J 8 bases; bases outside gene matches: 11. The CDR3 is 17 residues long. The CDR3 nucleotides are TGTGCCAGCAGTGAATCCCCTAGCGGGAGATCTAAGGATGAGCAGTTCTTC. Amino acids: CASSESPSGRSKDEQFF.

The chain links TRBV19 to TRBJ2-1; 11 bases line up with TRBD2. Germline V gene sequence: CDR1 LNHDA, CDR2 SQIVND (reference sequence). V lost 11 bases and J lost 8; bases outside the gene matches: 11. The length of the CDR3 is 14 residues. The CDR3 reads CAASSTSGSYEQFF. In DNA form, the CDR3 reads TGTGCCGCCAGTAGTACTAGCGGGAGCTATGAGCAGTTCTTC.

The chain joins TRBV3-1 (or the pseudogene TRBV3-2) to TRBJ2-7; 10 bases match TRBD2. Germline V gene data show CDR1 as LGHDT and CDR2 as YNNKEL (reference sequence). The V and J ends lost 2 bases and 2 bases, in that order; junction bases with no gene match: 6. The CDR3 runs to 16 residues. CDR3 bases: TGTGCCAGCAGCCAATCCTCCACTAGCGGGGCCTACGAGCAGTACTTC. Protein: CASSQSSTSGAYEQYF.

This rearrangement joins TRBV30 to TRBJ2-2, with TRBD2 matching over 13 bases. The germline V gene encodes CDR1 GTSNPN and CDR2 SVGIG (reference sequence). V trimming: 4 bases; J trimming: 6 bases; junction bases outside the gene matches: 5. The CDR3 spans 15 residues. Here the CDR3 reads CAWTPGLAGPGELFF. The CDR3 DNA reads TGTGCCTGGACTCCGGGACTAGCGGGACCCGGGGAGCTGTTTTTT.